Shown below are 24 T cell receptor beta chains from a single sample sequenced in a study of identical twins. TCRdb used MiXCR to reprocess the 5' RACE reads, holding one entry per CDR3 protein. The profile shows hundreds of thousands of distinct CDR3 sequences, roughly 6% of them singletons. Sequenced material: naive T cells sorted from blood. All receptors derive from a man between 18 and 35 years old in good health.

In this sample, this clonotype turned up a few times. Here the CDR3 reads CSARDSQRATDTQYF. CDR3 coding DNA: TGCAGTGCTAGAGATTCCCAGCGGGCCACAGATACGCAGTATTTT. This rearrangement joins TRBV20-1 to TRBJ2-3; weak D call: TRBD2 (6 bases). V was shortened by 0 bases and J by 2 bases, with 12 bases between the two germline ends. This CDR3 region has 15 residues. The germline V gene has CDR1 DFQATT and CDR2 SNEGSKA (reference sequence).

This clonotype came up a few times. V and J are TRBV7-2 and TRBJ2-7; TRBD2 aligns across 8 bases. Germline trimming cut 1 base from V and 5 bases from J; bases unmatched to any gene: 7. The CDR3 consists of 15 residues. Per the germline V gene, CDR1 is SGHTA and CDR2 is FQGNSA. The DNA of the CDR3 is TGTGCCAGCAGCTTAGAACCAGCGGGAGTCCACGAGCAGTACTTC. Translated: CASSLEPAGVHEQYF.

This clonotype was observed at least ten times. The chain links TRBV5-1 to TRBJ2-1, with 8 bases that match TRBD2. V was pared by 4 bases and J by 4 bases, with 10 bases of the junction left unmatched. This CDR3 region has 16 residues. From germline, CDR1 is SGHRS and CDR2 YFSETQ. CDR3 sequence reads: CASSAPSGSIYNEQFF. The CDR3 DNA reads as TGCGCCAGCAGCGCACCGAGCGGGAGTATATACAATGAGCAGTTCTTC.

This clonotype was detected ten times or more. The chain links TRBV4-3 to TRBJ2-7; no clear D gene. CDR3 length: 15 residues. Germline CDR1 and CDR2: LGHNA and YSLEER. Trimming removed 1 base from V and 5 bases from J, with 15 bases in between. The CDR3 sequence is CASSQGVTGGNEQYF. CDR3 nucleotides: TGCGCCAGCAGCCAAGGTGTGACGGGTGGAAACGAGCAGTACTTC.

This clonotype was picked up many times. The genes are TRBV20-1 and TRBJ2-1; 7 nucleotides match TRBD1. Losses at the gene ends were 6 bases for V and 8 bases for J; bases not matched to a gene: 10. The CDR3 is 13 amino acids. Germline V gene lookup returns CDR1 DFQATT and CDR2 SNEGSKA (reference sequence). The CDR3 coding sequence is TGCAGTGCCGCCGGGACAGCAATTTATGAGCAGTTCTTC. Translation gives CSAAGTAIYEQFF.

This clonotype was counted many times. This chain joins TRBV12-3 or TRBV12-4 and TRBJ2-3, with D perhaps matching TRBD1 (5 bases). This CDR3 contains 15 residues. Between the trimmed V and J ends, which lost 3 bases and 0 bases, there was a span of 10 bases. CDR3 in amino acids: CASSFDRSSTDTQYF. The CDR3 coding sequence is TGTGCCAGCAGTTTTGACAGATCCAGCACAGATACGCAGTATTTT.

This clonotype has a count of ten or more. This sequence joins TRBV5-1 and TRBJ2-7, with D unresolved. V lost 1 base and J lost 0, with 8 bases in between. The CDR3 spans 14 residues. Germline V gene sequence: CDR1 SGHRS, CDR2 YFSETQ. The CDR3 region is CASSLKGPSYEQYF. In DNA, the CDR3 is TGCGCCAGCAGCTTGAAAGGCCCCTCCTACGAGCAGTACTTC. Drawing the rest from reference TRBV5-1 and TRBJ2-7, the complete variable domain is KAGVTQTPRYLIKTRGQQVTLSCSPISGHRSVSWYQQTPGQGLQFLFEYFSETQRNKGNFPGRFSGRQFSNSRSEMNVSTLELGDSALYLCASSLKGPSYEQYFGPGTRLTVT.

V gene TRBV27 combines with J gene TRBJ2-6, with D unresolved. CDR1 and CDR2 (germline): MNHEY, SMNVEV (reference sequence). CDR3 length: 15 amino acids. The V gene lost 0 bases and the J gene lost 0 bases, with 3 bases spanning the gap. The chain's CDR3 is CASSLSYSGANVLTF. As DNA, the CDR3 is TGTGCCAGCAGTTTATCGTACTCTGGGGCCAACGTCCTGACTTTC.

This clonotype was counted a few times. The gene calls are TRBV5-1 and TRBJ1-5; D may be TRBD1 (5 bases). Deletions cut 1 base from V and 0 bases from J, with 11 bases between. CDR1 is SGHRS, CDR2 YFSETQ, per germline. The length of the CDR3 is 16 residues. The CDR3 nucleotides are TGCGCCAGCAGCTTGTTTCCAGGGCATAGCAATCAGCCCCAGCATTTT. Residues: CASSLFPGHSNQPQHF.

The chain recombines TRBV10-2 with TRBJ2-7; D possibly uses TRBD1 or TRBD2 (5 bases each). V lost 7 bases and J lost 10, with 17 bases in between. CDR1 is WSHSY and CDR2 is SAAADI in the germline V gene. This CDR3 spans 12 amino acids. The CDR3 loop reads CASNARDGRQYV. The DNA of the CDR3 is TGCGCCAGCAACGCTCGGGACGGGCGACAGTACGTC.

In its sample, this clonotype was seen a few times. The V call is TRBV28, the J call TRBJ2-1; possibly TRBD1 for D (5 bases). The V and J ends lost 5 bases and 6 bases respectively, with 17 bases between them. The CDR3 loop spans 15 amino acids. Germline V gene data show CDR1 as MDHEN and CDR2 as SYDVKM. CDR3 nucleotides: TGTGCCAGCAGTCTCCTAGGGGTGGGAACCAATGAGCAGTTCTTC. Encoded protein: CASSLLGVGTNEQFF.

This clonotype was found a few times. V and J are TRBV11-2 and TRBJ2-7; possibly TRBD1 for D (5 bases). With 4 bases removed from V and 7 bases from J, the gap between germline ends came to 17 bases. CDR1 SGHAT and CDR2 FQNNGV come from the germline V gene. This CDR3 has 14 amino acids. CDR3 loop: CASSSIKGKGEQYF. Written as DNA, the CDR3 is TGTGCCAGCAGCTCTATTAAAGGAAAGGGGGAGCAGTACTTC.

This chain links TRBV7-8 with TRBJ2-1; 11 positions match TRBD2. CDR1 and CDR2 from the germline V gene are SGHVS and FQNEAQ. V was pared by 4 bases and J by 5 bases, with 4 bases of the junction left unmatched. CDR3 length: 15 residues. CDR3 bases: TGTGCCAGCAGCTCTAGCGGGAGGACTCACAATGAGCAGTTCTTC. It codes for CASSSSGRTHNEQFF. Based on the CDR3 plus reference TRBV7-8 and TRBJ2-1, the full variable domain is GAGVSQSPRYKVAKRGQDVALRCDPISGHVSLFWYQQALGQGPEFLTYFQNEAQLDKSGLPSDRFFAERPEGSVSTLKIQRTQQEDSAVYLCASSSSGRTHNEQFFGPGTRLTVL.

In the case of this clonotype: Mismatch with germline at one junction end may stem from a read error. This chain uses TRBV18 with TRBJ2-7; no definite D call. This CDR3 spans 14 amino acids. CDR1 and CDR2 (germline): KGHSH, LQKENI. The CDR3 loop is CASSPLKGIHEQYF. In DNA, the CDR3 is TGTGCCAGCTCCCCACTTAAAGGGATTCACGAGCAGTACTTC.

The table lists this clonotype with many counts. The V call is TRBV7-2, the J call TRBJ1-4; the D is unclear. The CDR3 spans 14 residues. The V gene lost 2 bases and the J gene lost 8 bases, with 12 bases spanning the gap. In germline, CDR1 is SGHTA, CDR2 FQGNSA. CDR3 DNA sequence: TGTGCCAGCAGCTTAATTGGGGTTGGCGAAAAACTGTTTTTT. Protein product: CASSLIGVGEKLFF.

The CDR3 reads CASSYKGGPQFF. The CDR3 DNA reads TGTGCCAGCAGTTATAAAGGGGGCCCCCAGTTCTTC. The V call is TRBV6-2 or TRBV6-3, the J call TRBJ2-1; the match to TRBD1 covers 7 bases. Trimming took 3 bases from V and 13 from J; bases not matched to a gene: 6. Per the germline V gene, CDR1 is MNHEY and CDR2 is SVGEGT. The CDR3 is made up of 12 amino acids.

Only a few counts were recorded for this clonotype. The chain couples TRBV27 to TRBJ1-1, with TRBD1 identical over 10 bases. Germline V lookup: CDR1 MNHEY, CDR2 SMNVEV (reference sequence). V dropped 5 bases and J dropped 4; count of bases not matched to a gene: 7. The CDR3 has 15 residues. As DNA, the CDR3 is TGTGCCAGCAGTCCCCGGACAGGGGGGTCCACTGAAGCTTTCTTT. Translation: CASSPRTGGSTEAFF.

The chain employs TRBV11-3 and TRBJ2-2; D not certain. The CDR3 is 13 amino acids. Germline CDR1 SGHNT, CDR2 YENEEA. Trimming removed 6 bases from V and 6 bases from J, with 11 bases in between. Here the CDR3 DNA reads TGTGCCAGCAGGCCCACCCAATCCGGGGAGCTGTTTTTT. Protein sequence: CASRPTQSGELFF. Looking up the rest from reference TRBV11-3 and TRBJ2-2 gives the full variable domain: EAGVVQSPRYKIIEKKQPVAFWCNPISGHNTLYWYLQNLGQGPELLIRYENEEAVDDSQLPKDRFSAERLKGVDSTLKIQPAELGDSAVYLCASRPTQSGELFFGEGSRLTVL.

This clonotype appeared a few times. The chain joins TRBV27 to TRBJ2-1; D is possibly TRBD2 (6 bases). There are 15 residues in the CDR3. Per the germline V gene, CDR1 is MNHEY and CDR2 is SMNVEV (reference sequence). V gave up 5 bases and J gave up 2 bases, with 13 bases separating them. The DNA of the CDR3 is TGTGCCAGCAGTGGAGACCGGGGGACCTACAATGAGCAGTTCTTC. Amino acid sequence: CASSGDRGTYNEQFF.

This clonotype was counted at least ten times. The chain joins TRBV5-1 to TRBJ2-1; no clear D gene. Trimming removed 6 bases at V and 0 bases at J, with 7 bases between. CDR3 size: 13 residues. Germline loops: CDR1 SGHRS, CDR2 YFSETQ. The CDR3 sequence: CASTASSYNEQFF. The DNA of the CDR3 is TGCGCCAGCACAGCTAGCTCCTACAATGAGCAGTTCTTC.

This clonotype was recorded many times. The chain joins TRBV20-1 to TRBJ2-1; either TRBD1 or TRBD2 may supply D (6 bases each). Per germline, CDR1 DFQATT and CDR2 SNEGSKA (reference sequence). This CDR3 has 12 residues. V was trimmed by 2 bases and J by 5 bases, leaving 7 bases between them. For the CDR3, the DNA is TGCAGTGCTAGACGGGGGCACAATGAGCAGTTCTTC. Amino acids: CSARRGHNEQFF.

J is TRBJ1-1 and V is TRBV6-1, with D possibly being TRBD1 (5 bases). This CDR3 region has 13 residues. V gave up 6 bases and J gave up 2 bases, with 10 bases separating them. CDR1 is MNHNS, CDR2 SASEGT, per germline. The CDR3 spells CASSDGGNTEAFF. The CDR3 region has the DNA TGTGCCAGCAGCGACGGGGGTAACACTGAAGCTTTCTTT.

In this sample, this clonotype turned up a few times. The gene calls are TRBV11-2 and TRBJ1-1, with 8 bases lining up with TRBD1. In germline, CDR1 is SGHAT, CDR2 FQNNGV. V lost 7 bases and J lost 1; bases outside the gene matches: 11. The CDR3 runs to 16 residues. CDR3 DNA sequence: TGTGCCAGCACGAATTTTCAGGGGGCTAGGAACACTGAAGCTTTCTTT. It encodes CASTNFQGARNTEAFF.

The chain has TRBV10-3 and TRBJ2-1; D is unresolved. The length of the CDR3 is 13 residues. Germline V CDR1 and CDR2: ENHRY, SYGVKD. Between the trimmed V and J ends, which lost 6 bases and 5 bases, there was a span of 11 bases. This CDR3 reads CAIRTDKNNEQFF. The CDR3 DNA follows: TGTGCCATCAGGACTGACAAAAACAATGAGCAGTTCTTC.